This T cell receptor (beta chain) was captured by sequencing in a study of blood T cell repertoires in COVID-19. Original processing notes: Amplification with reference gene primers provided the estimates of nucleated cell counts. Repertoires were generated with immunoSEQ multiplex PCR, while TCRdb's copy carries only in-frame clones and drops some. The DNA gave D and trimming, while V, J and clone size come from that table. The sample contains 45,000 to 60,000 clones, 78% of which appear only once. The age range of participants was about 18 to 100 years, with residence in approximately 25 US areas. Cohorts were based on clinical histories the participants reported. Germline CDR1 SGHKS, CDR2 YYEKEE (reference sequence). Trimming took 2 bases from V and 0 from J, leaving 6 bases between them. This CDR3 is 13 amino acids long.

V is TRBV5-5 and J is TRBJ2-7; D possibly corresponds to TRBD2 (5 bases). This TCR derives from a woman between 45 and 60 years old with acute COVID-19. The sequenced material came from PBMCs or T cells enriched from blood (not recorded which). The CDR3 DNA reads TGTGCCAGCAGCTTTACTAGCTCCTACGAGCAGTACTTC. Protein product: CASSFTSSYEQYF.